Presented here are 14 T cell receptor beta chains from one specimen sequenced in a study of T cells after yellow fever vaccination. TCRdb re-called the 5' RACE reads with MiXCR, one entry per CDR3 protein. The data contain 400,000 to 450,000 distinct CDR3 sequences, under 20% of them singletons. The sample consisted of PBMCs, taken before the yellow fever booster vaccination. These receptors all stem from a young man who received the YFV17D yellow fever vaccine.

At least ten counts were recorded for this clonotype. The CDR3 here is CASSFERGFTMQYF. DNA for the CDR3: TGTGCCAGCAGCTTCGAGAGGGGATTTACGATGCAGTACTTC. The chain has TRBV7-2 and TRBJ2-7, with D possibly being TRBD1 or TRBD2 (5 bases each). The germline V and J ends were trimmed by 3 bases and 9 bases, with 18 bases remaining between them. Germline V gene data show CDR1 as SGHTA and CDR2 as FQGNSA. The CDR3 contains 14 residues.

The V and J genes are TRBV5-5 and TRBJ2-3, with D perhaps TRBD1 (5 bases). The germline gives CDR1 SGHKS, CDR2 YYEKEE (reference sequence). V was clipped by 7 bases and J by 2 bases, with 17 bases between them. The CDR3 is 15 residues long. CDR3 residues: CASGPGPGYTDTQYF. The DNA for the CDR3 is TGTGCCAGCGGGCCAGGGCCCGGGTACACAGATACGCAGTATTTT.

In its sample, this clonotype was seen a few times. This sequence joins TRBV10-3 and TRBJ2-6; possible D gene TRBD1, 5 bases. Germline V CDR1 and CDR2: ENHRY, SYGVKD. This CDR3 is built from 15 residues. Trimming took off 4 bases at V and 11 bases at J, with 18 bases between the two ends. For the CDR3, the DNA is TGTGCCATCAGTGTATCGAAGACAGTAAACGACGTCCTGACTTTC. Residues: CAISVSKTVNDVLTF.

The chain couples TRBV6-6 to TRBJ2-1; D is unclear. CDR1 is MNHNY, CDR2 SVGAGI, per germline (reference sequence). This CDR3 has 13 residues. V was pared by 6 bases and J by 2 bases, with 8 bases between. In DNA form, the CDR3 reads TGTGCCAGCAGCAGGAGCACCTACAATGAGCAGTTCTTC. Residues: CASSRSTYNEQFF.

Only a few counts were recorded for this clonotype. The V gene is TRBV20-1, the J gene TRBJ2-1; 7 nucleotides line up with TRBD1. This CDR3 is built from 14 residues. Germline CDR1 reads DFQATT; CDR2 reads SNEGSKA (reference sequence). V shed 4 bases and J 4 bases; nucleotides not matched to a gene: 7. CDR3 sequence (DNA): TGCAGTGCTAATAGGGACAGAGCATACAATGAGCAGTTCTTC. This translates into CSANRDRAYNEQFF.

This clonotype was counted at least ten times. This chain uses TRBV7-2 with TRBJ2-5; D is unresolved. Germline CDR1 SGHTA, CDR2 FQGNSA. This CDR3 is built from 14 residues. V gave up 5 bases and J gave up 1 base, with 11 bases separating them. The CDR3 spells CASSQRWSQETQYF. Written as DNA, the CDR3 is TGTGCCAGCAGCCAGAGGTGGTCCCAAGAGACCCAGTACTTC.

The chain combines TRBV20-1 with TRBJ2-5; possibly TRBD1 or TRBD2 for D (6 bases each). Trimming shortened V by 7 bases and J by 4 bases, and 16 bases separated the two germline ends. CDR1 is DFQATT and CDR2 is SNEGSKA in the germline V gene (reference sequence). CDR3 length: 13 amino acids. CDR3 DNA: TGCAGTGAGGCCGGGGGCACGCCAGAGACCCAGTACTTC. Its translation: CSEAGGTPETQYF.

Only a few counts were recorded for this clonotype. This chain connects TRBV28 to TRBJ2-7, with 7 bases aligning to TRBD2. This CDR3 has 13 residues. The germline V gene has CDR1 MDHEN and CDR2 SYDVKM. Germline trimming cut 11 bases from V and 1 base from J; bases unmatched to any gene: 8. CDR3 nucleotides: TGTGCCGGGGGGGGTCCCCCTTCCTACGAGCAGTACTTC. The encoded protein is CAGGGPPSYEQYF.

The genes are TRBV6-5 and TRBJ2-1; 11 nucleotides match TRBD2. CDR3 size: 15 residues. CDR1 is MNHEY and CDR2 is SVGAGI in the germline V gene. After removal of 2 bases from V and 10 bases from J, the junction contained 7 bases not matched to a gene. The CDR3 is CASSYGSGGAGEQFF. CDR3 nucleotides: TGTGCCAGCAGTTACGGTAGCGGGGGGGCTGGGGAGCAGTTCTTC.

This chain joins TRBV12-3 or TRBV12-4 and TRBJ2-3; D not certain. This CDR3 contains 13 residues. With 3 bases removed from V and 7 bases from J, the gap between germline ends came to 11 bases. This CDR3 is CASSLTGGHTQYF. In DNA form, the CDR3 reads TGTGCCAGCAGTTTGACGGGCGGACATACGCAGTATTTT.

The chain has TRBV4-1 and TRBJ1-1; 7 positions match TRBD1. Losses at the gene ends were 0 bases for V and 7 bases for J; bases not matched to a gene: 5. The germline gives CDR1 MGHRA, CDR2 YSYEKL. The CDR3 contains 14 residues. The CDR3 is CASSQDGQGDEAFF. The DNA for the CDR3 is TGCGCCAGCAGCCAAGATGGGCAGGGGGATGAAGCTTTCTTT.

This clonotype appeared a few times. CDR3 sequence reads: CASSMFEGGGTDTQYF. CDR3 nucleotides: TGTGCCAGCAGCATGTTTGAGGGGGGCGGCACAGATACGCAGTATTTT. The chain has TRBV7-9 and TRBJ2-3, with D perhaps being TRBD1 or TRBD2 (6 bases each). This CDR3 comprises 16 residues. Germline CDR1 reads SEHNR; CDR2 reads FQNEAQ (reference sequence). V was pared by 5 bases and J by 1 base, with 16 bases between.

Comments on this clonotype: Compared with germline, one end of the junction differs, possibly owing to a read error. As DNA, the CDR3 is TGTGCCAGCAGGTTAGGACTAGCGCCACTATACAATGAGCAGTTCTTC. Its protein is CASRLGLAPLYNEQFF. V is TRBV12-3 or TRBV12-4 and J is TRBJ2-1; 9 bases line up with TRBD2. The CDR3 extends over 16 amino acids.

The gene calls are TRBV3-1 and TRBJ2-4; tentatively, D is TRBD2 (5 bases). In germline, CDR1 is LGHDT, CDR2 YNNKEL (reference sequence). V lost 3 bases and J 8 bases, leaving 11 bases between the germline ends. This CDR3 comprises 13 residues. CDR3 amino acids: CASSQGGRDIQYF. The CDR3 region has the DNA TGTGCCAGCAGCCAGGGCGGGCGGGACATTCAGTACTTC.